This TCR beta chain is from a study of blood T cell repertoires in COVID-19 (dated by TCRdb to the early 2020s). Study-wide context: Collaborator samples came from the United States, Italy and Spain and covered acute and convalescent phases of COVID-19. The material from the prospective study consisted of cDNA or gDNA derived from T cells, B-cell-depleted T cells, or PBMCs. The dataset comprised deeply sampled blood TCRbeta repertoires from subjects exposed to, actively infected with, or recovered from COVID-19. Nearly every sample came with metadata listing a de-identified subject ID, COVID-19 status, age in years and sex. Samples were obtained from the ongoing ImmuneRACE study (first 160 participants) and from about 1,300 subjects provided by 6 global collaborators. The repertoires were released in a freely available public database intended as a resource for research on the immune response to SARS-CoV-2. Where available, HLA class I and class II types were taken from metadata supplied by the sample provider and were not determined by assay-based typing.

In Seattle, one collaborating source enrolled patients while the infection was active and tracked those patients longitudinally over the course of disease. The collaborating institutions used their own protocols to collect whole blood in K2EDTA tubes. For TCRbeta analysis, collaborators shipped samples in one of three forms: frozen whole blood, isolated PBMCs, or DNA extracted from either of those sample types. Results and caveats for the whole study, not just this receptor: How much clinical and demographic metadata was included differed by source and by participant, and the metadata was provided uncurated.

As for this clone: Its antigen remains undetermined. Base qualities are not at hand, and no much larger clone is one base apart. Other DNA sequences in the sample encode the same CDR3.

Between the V and J ends, shortened by 4 bases and 3 bases respectively, the junction contains 13 bases. The CDR3 goes from the cysteine to the phenylalanine over 14 residues. The DNA shown is the 42-base CDR3, in frame from base 1. For CDR1 and CDR2, the germline V gene lists SGHRS and YFSETQ. TCRbeta CDR3 regions were amplified from genomic DNA by means of the immunoSEQ Assay, a bias-controlled multiplex PCR. For the original study's pipeline: Within the assay, amplification of reference gene primers was used to estimate how many nucleated cells each sample contained. To quantify the absolute abundance of each unique TCRbeta CDR3 rearrangement, sequence reads were collapsed and filtered. Productive Simpson clonality was computed per sample as the square root of Simpson's diversity index over productive rearrangements. This immuneACCESS table, as held by TCRdb, lists in-frame sequences with V and J called but not all clones. Of the missing ones, under half trace to an unresolved V gene in checked studies; the others have no known cause. The V and J calls and clone size come from that table; D and trimming were worked out from the DNA. The sample profile shows over 400,000 clones; roughly 89% of them were found once. The top ten constitute 7.8% of the sample.

Sequenced input: peripheral blood. The source of this sequence is a woman aged 50 to 65 with COVID-19, enrolled during active disease. The chain links TRBV5-1 with TRBJ1-1; confidence is insufficient to name the D gene. Here is the DNA: TGCGCCAGCAGCCCTCGGGAGTCGGACACTGAAGCTTTCTTT. It specifies CASSPRESDTEAFF. Joined to the reference TRBV5-1 and TRBJ1-1 proteins, this CDR3 gives the full variable domain: KAGVTQTPRYLIKTRGQQVTLSCSPISGHRSVSWYQQTPGQGLQFLFEYFSETQRNKGNFPGRFSGRQFSNSRSEMNVSTLELGDSALYLCASSPRESDTEAFFGQGTRLTVV.